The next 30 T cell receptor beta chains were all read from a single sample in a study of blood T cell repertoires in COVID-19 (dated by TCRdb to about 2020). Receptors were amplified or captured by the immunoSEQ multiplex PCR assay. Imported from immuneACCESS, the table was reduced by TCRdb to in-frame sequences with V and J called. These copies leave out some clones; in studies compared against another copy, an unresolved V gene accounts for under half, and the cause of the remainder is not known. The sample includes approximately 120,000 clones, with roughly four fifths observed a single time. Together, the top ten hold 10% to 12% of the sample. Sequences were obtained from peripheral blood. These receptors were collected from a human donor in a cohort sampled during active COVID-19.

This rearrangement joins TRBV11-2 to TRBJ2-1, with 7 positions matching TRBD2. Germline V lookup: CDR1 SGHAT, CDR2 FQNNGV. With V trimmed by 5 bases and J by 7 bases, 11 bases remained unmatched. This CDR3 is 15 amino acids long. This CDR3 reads CASSLRLAAGNEQFF. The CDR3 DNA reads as TGTGCCAGCAGCCTGAGACTAGCTGCCGGTAATGAGCAGTTCTTC.

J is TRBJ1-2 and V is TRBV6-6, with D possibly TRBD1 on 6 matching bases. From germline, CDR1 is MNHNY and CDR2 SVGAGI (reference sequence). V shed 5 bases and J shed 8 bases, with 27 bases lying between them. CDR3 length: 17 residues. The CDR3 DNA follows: TGTGCCAGCAGTCTTAGGGGGACCTCTCGACTCCTCCGAGGCTACACCTTC. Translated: CASSLRGTSRLLRGYTF.

The CDR3 bases are TGTGCCCTACGGGACAGCTCCTACGAGCAGTACTTC. Protein sequence: CALRDSSYEQYF. The J gene is TRBJ2-7, the V gene TRBV28, with 7 bases fitting TRBD1. In germline, CDR1 is MDHEN, CDR2 SYDVKM. V gave up 11 bases and J gave up 0 bases; unmatched junction bases: 4. The CDR3 runs to 12 residues.

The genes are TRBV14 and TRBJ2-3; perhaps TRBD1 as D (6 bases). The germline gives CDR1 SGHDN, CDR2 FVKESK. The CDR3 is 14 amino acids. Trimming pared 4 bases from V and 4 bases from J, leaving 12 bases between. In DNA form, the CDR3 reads TGTGCCAGCAGCCCGGCAGGGGCGGCAGATACGCAGTATTTT. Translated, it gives CASSPAGAADTQYF.

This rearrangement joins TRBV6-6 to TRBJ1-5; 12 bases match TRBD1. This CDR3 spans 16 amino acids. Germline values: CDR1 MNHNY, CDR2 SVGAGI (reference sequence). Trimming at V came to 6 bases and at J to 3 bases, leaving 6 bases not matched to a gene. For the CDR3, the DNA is TGTGCCAGCAGCCCAGGGACAGGGGGCTCCAATCAGCCCCAGCATTTT. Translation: CASSPGTGGSNQPQHF.

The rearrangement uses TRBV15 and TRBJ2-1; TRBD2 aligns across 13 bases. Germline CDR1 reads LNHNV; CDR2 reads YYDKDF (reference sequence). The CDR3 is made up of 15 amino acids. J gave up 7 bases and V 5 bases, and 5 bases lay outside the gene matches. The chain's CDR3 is CATSVLAGGQNEQFF. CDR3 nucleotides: TGTGCCACCAGCGTACTAGCGGGGGGGCAGAATGAGCAGTTCTTC.

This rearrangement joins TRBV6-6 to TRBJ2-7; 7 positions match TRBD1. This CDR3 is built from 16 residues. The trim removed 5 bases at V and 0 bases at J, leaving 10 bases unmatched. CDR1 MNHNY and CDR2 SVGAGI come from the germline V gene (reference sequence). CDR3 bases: TGTGCCAGCAGTCTGGCCTTCAGGGGGTCCTCCTACGAGCAGTACTTC. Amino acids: CASSLAFRGSSYEQYF.

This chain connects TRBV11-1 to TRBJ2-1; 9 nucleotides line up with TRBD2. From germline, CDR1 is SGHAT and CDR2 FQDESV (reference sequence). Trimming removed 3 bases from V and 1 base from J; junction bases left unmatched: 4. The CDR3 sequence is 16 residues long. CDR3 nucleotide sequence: TGTGCCAGCAGCTTTGGGCTAGCGGGGTCCTACAATGAGCAGTTCTTC. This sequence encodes CASSFGLAGSYNEQFF.

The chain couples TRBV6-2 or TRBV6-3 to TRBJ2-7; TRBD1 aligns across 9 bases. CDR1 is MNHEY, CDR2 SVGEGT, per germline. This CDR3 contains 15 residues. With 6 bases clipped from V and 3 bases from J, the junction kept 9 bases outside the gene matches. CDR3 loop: CASSQGTGFFYEQYF. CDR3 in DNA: TGTGCCAGCAGCCAAGGGACAGGGTTCTTCTACGAGCAGTACTTC.

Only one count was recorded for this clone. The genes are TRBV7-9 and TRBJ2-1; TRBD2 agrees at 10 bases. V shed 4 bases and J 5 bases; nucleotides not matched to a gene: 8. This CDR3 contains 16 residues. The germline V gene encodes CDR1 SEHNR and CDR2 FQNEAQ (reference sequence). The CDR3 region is CASSYLAGGSDNEQFF. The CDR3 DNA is TGTGCCAGCAGCTACTTAGCGGGGGGATCCGACAATGAGCAGTTCTTC.

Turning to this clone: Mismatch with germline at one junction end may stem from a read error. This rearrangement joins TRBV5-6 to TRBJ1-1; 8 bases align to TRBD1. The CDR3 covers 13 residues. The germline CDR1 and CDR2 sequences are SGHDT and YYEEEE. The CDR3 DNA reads TGTGCCAGCAGCTGGACAGGGACTACAGAAGGTTTCTTT. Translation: CASSWTGTTEGFF.

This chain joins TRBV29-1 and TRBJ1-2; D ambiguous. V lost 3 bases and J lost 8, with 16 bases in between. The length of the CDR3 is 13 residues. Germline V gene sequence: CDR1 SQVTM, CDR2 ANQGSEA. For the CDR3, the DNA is TGCAGCGTTGAGGAGCGCAGACTCGGAGGCTACACCTTC. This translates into CSVEERRLGGYTF.

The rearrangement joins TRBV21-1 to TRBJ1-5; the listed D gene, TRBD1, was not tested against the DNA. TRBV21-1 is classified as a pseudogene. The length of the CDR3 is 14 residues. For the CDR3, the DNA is TGTGCCAGCAGCAAAGCAGGGGTTGGACAGCCCCAGCATTTT. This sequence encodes CASSKAGVGQPQHF.

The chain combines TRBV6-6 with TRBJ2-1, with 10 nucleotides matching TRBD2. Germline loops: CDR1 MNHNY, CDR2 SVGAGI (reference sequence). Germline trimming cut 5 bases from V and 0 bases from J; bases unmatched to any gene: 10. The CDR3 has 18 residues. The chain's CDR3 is CASSRSGGLPSSYNEQFF. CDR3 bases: TGTGCCAGCAGTCGTAGCGGGGGGCTCCCGAGCTCCTACAATGAGCAGTTCTTC.

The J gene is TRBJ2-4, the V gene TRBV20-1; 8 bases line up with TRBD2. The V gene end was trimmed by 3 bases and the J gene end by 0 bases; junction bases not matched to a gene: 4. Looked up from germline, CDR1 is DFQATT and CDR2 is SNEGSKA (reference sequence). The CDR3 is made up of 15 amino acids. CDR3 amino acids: CSASDGGVAKNIQYF. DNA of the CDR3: TGCAGTGCTAGTGACGGGGGGGTAGCCAAAAACATTCAGTACTTC.

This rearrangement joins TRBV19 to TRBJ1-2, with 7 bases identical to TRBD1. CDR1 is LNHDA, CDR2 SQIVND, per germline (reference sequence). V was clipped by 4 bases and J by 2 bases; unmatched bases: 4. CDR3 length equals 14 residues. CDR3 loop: CASSTVTGNYGYTF. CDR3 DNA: TGTGCCAGTAGTACCGTGACAGGGAACTATGGCTACACCTTC.

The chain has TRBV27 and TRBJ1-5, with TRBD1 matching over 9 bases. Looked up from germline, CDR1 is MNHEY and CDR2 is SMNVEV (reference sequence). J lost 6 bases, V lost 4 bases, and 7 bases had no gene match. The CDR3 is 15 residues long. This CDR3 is CASSSDRGEVQPQHF. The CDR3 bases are TGTGCCAGCAGTTCGGACAGGGGCGAAGTTCAGCCCCAGCATTTT.

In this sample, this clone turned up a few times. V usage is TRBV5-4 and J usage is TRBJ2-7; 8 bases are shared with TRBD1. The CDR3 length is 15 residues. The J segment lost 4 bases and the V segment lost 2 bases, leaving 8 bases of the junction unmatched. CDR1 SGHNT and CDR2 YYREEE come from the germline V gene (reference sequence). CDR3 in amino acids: CASSFTGTGYYEQYF. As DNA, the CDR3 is TGTGCCAGCAGCTTCACCGGGACAGGATATTACGAGCAGTACTTC. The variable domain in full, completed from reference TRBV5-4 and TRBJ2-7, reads ETGVTQSPTHLIKTRGQQVTLRCSSQSGHNTVSWYQQALGQGPQFIFQYYREEENGRGNFPPRFSGLQFPNYSSELNVNALELDDSALYLCASSFTGTGYYEQYFGPGTRLTVT.

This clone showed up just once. CDR3 nucleotides: TGTGCCAGCAGCTTGGACAGGGGGGATGGCTACACCTTC. It encodes CASSLDRGDGYTF. The chain links TRBV7-3 to TRBJ1-2; 10 nucleotides match TRBD1. The CDR3 has 13 residues. J gave up 6 bases and V 3 bases, and 1 base lay outside the gene matches. Germline assignment: CDR1 SGHTA and CDR2 FQGTGA. The whole variable domain, remainder taken from reference TRBV7-3 and TRBJ1-2, is GAGVSQTPSNKVTEKGKYVELRCDPISGHTALYWYRQSLGQGPEFLIYFQGTGAADDSGLPNDRFFAVRPEGSVSTLKIQRTERGDSAVYLCASSLDRGDGYTFGSGTRLTVV.

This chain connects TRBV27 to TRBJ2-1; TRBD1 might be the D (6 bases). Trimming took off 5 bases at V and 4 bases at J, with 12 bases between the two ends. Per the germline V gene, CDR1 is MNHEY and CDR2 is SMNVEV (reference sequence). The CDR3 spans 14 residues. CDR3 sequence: CASSLDRRYNEQFF. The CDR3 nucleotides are TGTGCCAGCAGTCTGGACAGACGGTACAATGAGCAGTTCTTC.

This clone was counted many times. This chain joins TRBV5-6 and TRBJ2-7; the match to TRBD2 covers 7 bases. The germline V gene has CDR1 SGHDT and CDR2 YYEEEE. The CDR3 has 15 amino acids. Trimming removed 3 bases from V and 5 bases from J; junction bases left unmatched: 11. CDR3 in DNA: TGTGCCAGCAGCTCCGGGGGGAATTACGGGGACGAGCAGTACTTC. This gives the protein CASSSGGNYGDEQYF.

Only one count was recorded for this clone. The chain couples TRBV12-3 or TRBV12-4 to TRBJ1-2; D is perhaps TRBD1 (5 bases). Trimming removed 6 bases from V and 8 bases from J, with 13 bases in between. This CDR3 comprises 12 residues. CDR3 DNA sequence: TGTGCCAGCAGCCTCAGGGCATTAGGCTACACCTTC. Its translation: CASSLRALGYTF.

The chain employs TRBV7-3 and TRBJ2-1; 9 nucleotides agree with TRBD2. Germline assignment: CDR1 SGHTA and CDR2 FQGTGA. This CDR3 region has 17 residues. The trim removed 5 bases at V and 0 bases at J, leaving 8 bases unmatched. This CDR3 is CASSLIAGASSYNEQFF. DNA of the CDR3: TGTGCCAGCAGCCTAATAGCGGGGGCGAGCTCCTACAATGAGCAGTTCTTC.

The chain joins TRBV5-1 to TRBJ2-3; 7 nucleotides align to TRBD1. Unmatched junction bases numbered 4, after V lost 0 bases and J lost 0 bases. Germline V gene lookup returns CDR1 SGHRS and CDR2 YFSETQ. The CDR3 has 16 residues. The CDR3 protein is CASSLVTGASTDTQYF. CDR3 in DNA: TGCGCCAGCAGCTTGGTCACAGGGGCTAGCACAGATACGCAGTATTTT.

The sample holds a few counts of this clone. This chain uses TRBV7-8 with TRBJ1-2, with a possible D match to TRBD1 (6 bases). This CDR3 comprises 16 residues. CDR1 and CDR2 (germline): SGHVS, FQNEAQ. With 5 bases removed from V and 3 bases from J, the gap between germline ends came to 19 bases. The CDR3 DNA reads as TGTGCCAGCAGCATAAGATCCAGGGGCGGCTACTATGGCTACACCTTC. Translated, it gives CASSIRSRGGYYGYTF.

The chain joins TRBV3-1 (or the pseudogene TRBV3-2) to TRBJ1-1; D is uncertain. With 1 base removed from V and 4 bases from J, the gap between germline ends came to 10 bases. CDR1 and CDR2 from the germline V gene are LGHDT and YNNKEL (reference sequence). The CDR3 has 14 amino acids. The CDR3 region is CASSQGARGTEAFF. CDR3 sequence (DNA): TGTGCCAGCAGCCAAGGGGCGCGTGGCACTGAAGCTTTCTTT.

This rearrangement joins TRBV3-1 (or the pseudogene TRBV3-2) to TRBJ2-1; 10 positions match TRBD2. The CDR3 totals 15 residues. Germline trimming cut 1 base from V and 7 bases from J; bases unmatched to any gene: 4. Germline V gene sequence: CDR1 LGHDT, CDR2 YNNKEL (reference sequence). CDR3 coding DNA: TGTGCCAGCAGCCAAGCACTAGCGGGGTGGAATGAGCAGTTCTTC. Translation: CASSQALAGWNEQFF.

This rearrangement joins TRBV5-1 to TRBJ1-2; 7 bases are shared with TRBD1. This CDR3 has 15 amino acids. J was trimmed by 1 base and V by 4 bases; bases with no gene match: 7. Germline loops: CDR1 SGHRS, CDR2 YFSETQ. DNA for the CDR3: TGCGCCAGCAGCCCACGACAGGGTAGTAACTATGGCTACACCTTC. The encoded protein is CASSPRQGSNYGYTF.

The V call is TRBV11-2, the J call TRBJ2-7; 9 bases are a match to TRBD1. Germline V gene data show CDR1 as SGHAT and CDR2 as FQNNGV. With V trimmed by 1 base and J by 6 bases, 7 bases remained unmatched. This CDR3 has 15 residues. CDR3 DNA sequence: TGTGCCAGCAGCTTAGTCGGACAGGGGCGTATCGAGCAGTACTTC. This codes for CASSLVGQGRIEQYF.

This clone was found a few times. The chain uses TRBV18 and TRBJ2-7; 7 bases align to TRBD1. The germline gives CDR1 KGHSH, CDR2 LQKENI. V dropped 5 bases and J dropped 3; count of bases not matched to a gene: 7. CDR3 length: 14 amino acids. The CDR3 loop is CASSSQGSGYEQYF. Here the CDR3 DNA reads TGTGCCAGCTCATCACAGGGGTCTGGCTACGAGCAGTACTTC.